This T cell receptor beta chain is from a study of blood T cell repertoires in COVID-19. Study processing details: It was from reference gene primer amplification that nucleated cell counts were estimated. TCRdb's copy holds only in-frame clones and misses some; the assay was immunoSEQ multiplex PCR. V and J calls plus clone size are reproduced from that table; the DNA served to infer D and trimming. The profile shows under 150,000 clones, around 77% of them singletons. The table lists this clone with a few counts. Losses at the gene ends were 4 bases for V and 0 bases for J; bases not matched to a gene: 3. Germline assignment: CDR1 MNHEY and CDR2 SVGAGI. The CDR3 length is 15 residues.

The genes are TRBV6-5 and TRBJ2-7; 10 positions agree with TRBD2. The sample comprised peripheral blood. The clonotype originates from a man aged 50-60 years with active or convalescent COVID-19. The CDR3 DNA reads as TGTGCCAGCAGTTTGGGACTAGCGATCTCCTACGAGCAGTACTTC. Translating it yields CASSLGLAISYEQYF.